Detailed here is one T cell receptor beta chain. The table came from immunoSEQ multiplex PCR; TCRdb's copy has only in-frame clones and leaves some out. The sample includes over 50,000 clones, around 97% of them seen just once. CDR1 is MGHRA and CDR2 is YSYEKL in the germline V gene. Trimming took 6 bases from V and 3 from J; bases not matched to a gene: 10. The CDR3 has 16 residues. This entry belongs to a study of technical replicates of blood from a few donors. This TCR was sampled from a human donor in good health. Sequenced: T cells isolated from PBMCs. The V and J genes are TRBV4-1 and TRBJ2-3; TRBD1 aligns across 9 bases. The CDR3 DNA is TGCGCCAGCAGTCCCGGACAGGGGTTGTTTACAGATACGCAGTATTTT. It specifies CASSPGQGLFTDTQYF.